This T cell receptor (beta chain) was profiled in a study of molecular identifiers for immune sequencing clone quantification. Study outcomes and limitations: Clones above 20 RNA copies held over 98% of effector molecules, under 1% in naive cells.

This clonotype occurred many times. Its matching antigen is unknown. Using its own MiXCR run on the PCR reads, TCRdb lists one record per CDR3 protein. Of roughly 90,000 distinct CDR3 sequences in the sample, around a quarter were seen once. Deletions cut 3 bases from V and 3 bases from J, with 15 bases between. CDR1 and CDR2 from the germline V gene are LGHNA and YNFKEQ. The length of the CDR3 is 15 residues. This TCR derives from a human donor in good health. Some libraries in this study had Jurkat cell RNA spiked in. Sequencing was carried out using naive CD8+ T cells from blood, with Jurkat cell RNA spiked in. Subset described: FACS-sorted CD8+CD4-CCR7+CD45RA+ naive T cells. The rearrangement links TRBV4-2 to TRBJ2-7; no definite D call. The DNA of the CDR3 is TGTGCCAGCAGCCAGTACGCCTCGGCAGGCTACGAGCAGTACTTC. It encodes CASSQYASAGYEQYF.